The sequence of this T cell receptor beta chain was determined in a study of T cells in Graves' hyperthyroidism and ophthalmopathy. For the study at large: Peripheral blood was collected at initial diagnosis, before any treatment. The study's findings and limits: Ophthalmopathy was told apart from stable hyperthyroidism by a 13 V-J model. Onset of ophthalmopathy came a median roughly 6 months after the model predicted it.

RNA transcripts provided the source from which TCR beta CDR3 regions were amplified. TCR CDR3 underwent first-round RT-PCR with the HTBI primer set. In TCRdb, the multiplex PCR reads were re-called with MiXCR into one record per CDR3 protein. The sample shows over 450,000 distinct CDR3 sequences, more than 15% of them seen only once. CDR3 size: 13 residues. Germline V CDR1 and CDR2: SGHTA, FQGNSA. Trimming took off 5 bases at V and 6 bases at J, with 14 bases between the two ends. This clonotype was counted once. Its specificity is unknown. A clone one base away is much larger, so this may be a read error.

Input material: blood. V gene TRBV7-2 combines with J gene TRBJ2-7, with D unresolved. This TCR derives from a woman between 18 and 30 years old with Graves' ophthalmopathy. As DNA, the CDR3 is TGTGCCAGCAGCACGGCCTATATTGGCGAGCAGTACTTC. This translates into CASSTAYIGEQYF.